This T cell receptor beta chain emerged from a study of shared clonotypes between healthy human individuals. Sequencing was performed with immunoSEQ multiplex PCR; in TCRdb, only in-frame clones are kept and a portion is missing. The sample has approximately 500,000 clones; about four fifths are singletons. The source of this sequence is a middle-aged woman in good health. Some clones in this sample may be carry-over from other donors' samples. Sample: PBMCs.

CDR3 sequence: CAISVYRQKGTDTQYF. CDR3 DNA: TGTGCCATCAGTGTATACAGACAGAAAGGCACAGATACGCAGTATTTT. The chain couples TRBV10-3 to TRBJ2-3, with a weak D call TRBD1 (5 bases). The V gene lost 4 bases and the J gene lost 1 base, with 15 bases spanning the gap. The CDR3 is 16 residues long. Germline CDR1 and CDR2: ENHRY and SYGVKD.